Reported below is one TCR beta chain. The antigen is not known. This CDR3 has 15 residues. J gave up 0 bases and V 5 bases, and 7 bases lay outside the gene matches. CDR1 MNHEY and CDR2 SVGAGI come from the germline V gene. This sample was taken from a study of OX40 agonist ivuxolimab in advanced cancers. Study as a whole: Patients enrolled in dose escalation were diagnosed with hepatocellular carcinoma, melanoma, renal cell or head and neck cancer. The group had a mean age of around 64 years, ranged from about 23 to 85, and was 75% to 85% male. Prior checkpoint blockade (anti-PD-1, anti-PD-L1 or anti-CTLA-4) was permitted; about 40% had it. General observations from the study: Clones of CD4+ and CD8+ blood T cells grew by week 6 at doses of 0.1 to 3.0 mg/kg.

Assay: immunoSEQ multiplex PCR; the TCRdb copy retains only in-frame clones and omits some. Among 53,000 or so clones listed, nearly 80% were seen once. This sample comprised CD4+ or CD8+ T cells sorted from blood, obtained in a trial of the OX40 agonist ivuxolimab. The source of this sequence is an adult with an advanced solid tumor such as melanoma, head and neck, liver or kidney cancer. The chain recombines TRBV6-5 with TRBJ2-7, with 7 bases matching TRBD1. The CDR3 DNA reads TGTGCCAGCAGTGACTTTTACAGGGGCTCCTACGAGCAGTACTTC. It codes for CASSDFYRGSYEQYF.